A selection of T cell receptor beta chains follows, all from one sample in a study of cytomegalovirus exposure and HLA in healthy donors. Clones were read by immunoSEQ multiplex PCR, and TCRdb kept only the in-frame ones, dropping some. Of 65,000 to 90,000 clones in the sample, 65% to 80% are singletons; the top ten hold 3% to 3.5%. The sequencing input was PBMCs. These receptor sequences come from a man aged 35-49 years in good health and CMV-seronegative. CDR3s include the opening cysteine and the closing phenylalanine or tryptophan. A D gene is named only where the DNA matches it firmly. Clone sizes are given selectively: once, few, many, or a class where the clone is expanded.

TRBJ2-7,.,.,TRBV9,TGTGCCAGCAGCGTAGGAGGCAGGGGAGCCTACGAGCAGTACTTC,CASSVGGRGAYEQYF
TRBJ1-2,few,TRBD1,TRBV28,TGTGCCAGCAGTTACCTAGGGGACAGGTCCTTGAACTATGGCTACACCTTC,CASSYLGDRSLNYGYTF
TRBJ1-3,.,TRBD1,TRBV7-2,TGTGCCAGCAGTTCCGGACAGGGGGGCCCCATATATTTT,CASSSGQGGPIYF
TRBJ1-3,.,.,TRBV21-1,TGTGCCTGGACAGGGATGACACCTGGAAACACCATATATTTT,CAWTGMTPGNTIYF
TRBJ2-5,.,.,TRBV6-6,TGTGCCAGCGGATTAGCAGGGGAGTGGGAGACCCAGTACTTC,CASGLAGEWETQYF
TRBJ2-5,.,TRBD1,TRBV9,TGTGCCAGCAGCGCGGGACAGGGGGCGAAAGAGACCCAGTACTTC,CASSAGQGAKETQYF
TRBJ1-1,.,TRBD1,TRBV19,TGTGCCAGTAGTCAACACAGGGGACTCGGCACTGAAGCTTTCTTT,CASSQHRGLGTEAFF
TRBJ2-7,.,TRBD1,TRBV4-3,TGCGCCAGCAGCCAAGACTCAGGGGGCTCCTACGAGCAGTACTTC,CASSQDSGGSYEQYF
TRBJ2-7,.,TRBD2,TRBV7-8,TGTGCCAGCAGCTTAGATTCTAGCGGGGTTTCCGAGCAGTACTTC,CASSLDSSGVSEQYF
TRBJ1-3,.,.,TRBV30,TGTGCCTGGGTGACGGGGACTGGAAACACCATATATTTT,CAWVTGTGNTIYF
TRBJ1-5,once,.,TRBV6-6,TGTGCCAGCAGTTACTCTTGGGGAGATCAGCCCCAGCATTTT,CASSYSWGDQPQHF
TRBJ2-7,.,.,TRBV28,TGTGCCAGCAGTTCCCCTTTCGAGCAGTACTTC,CASSSPFEQYF
TRBJ2-5,.,.,TRBV15,TGTGCCACCAGCAGAGGCGGAGAGACCCAGTACTTC,CATSRGGETQYF
TRBJ2-7,.,TRBD1,TRBV2,TGTGCCAGCAGTCCGGACAGGGGCCACGAGCAGTACTTC,CASSPDRGHEQYF
TRBJ1-4,.,.,TRBV5-1,TGCGCCAGCAGCTTGTTGTCAAGCACCGAAAAACTGTTTTTT,CASSLLSSTEKLFF
TRBJ2-7,.,TRBD2,TRBV9,TGTGCCAGCAGCTTCTGGCGGACTAGCGGGGTCTACGAGCAGTACTTC,CASSFWRTSGVYEQYF
TRBJ2-6,.,.,TRBV7-9,TGTGCCAGCAGCTCCCACAGTAGCTCTGGGGCCAACGTCCTGACTTTC,CASSSHSSSGANVLTF
TRBJ1-2,.,TRBD1,TRBV5-5,TGTGCCAGCAGCGATCCACGACAGGGGTATGGCTACACCTTC,CASSDPRQGYGYTF
TRBJ1-5,.,.,TRBV27,TGTGCCAGCAGTTTAGCGGGGAGCAATCAGCCCCAGCATTTT,CASSLAGSNQPQHF
TRBJ1-2,.,TRBD1,TRBV7-6,TGTGCCAGCAGCTTCTCAGGGGGCGCGGAGGGCTACACCTTC,CASSFSGGAEGYTF
TRBJ1-1,.,.,TRBV7-9,TGTGCCAGCAGCTTAGCAGGGGCAGAAAATATAGAAGCTTTCTTT,CASSLAGAENIEAFF
TRBJ2-7,.,.,TRBV5-1,TGCGCCAGCAGCTTGTCTGGGAGCGATTTCGAGCAGTACTTC,CASSLSGSDFEQYF
TRBJ1-6,.,.,TRBV27,TGTGCCAGCAGTGTCCCTGAAAAAGGGGATTATAATTCACCCCTCCACTTT,CASSVPEKGDYNSPLHF
TRBJ1-3,once,TRBD1,TRBV7-9,TGTGCCAGCAGCATGCGGGACAGCGGAAATGGAAACACCATATATTTT,CASSMRDSGNGNTIYF
TRBJ1-2,.,TRBD1,TRBV5-1,TGCGCCAGCAGCAGCGGTGGGGGACAGAACTATGGCTACACCTTC,CASSSGGGQNYGYTF
TRBJ2-2,.,.,TRBV5-1,TGCGCCAGCAACAGGGATGCTACCGGGGAGCTGTTTTTT,CASNRDATGELFF
TRBJ2-1,.,TRBD2,TRBV9,TGTGCCAGCAGCGCCGGGACTACCTCTGATGAGCAGTTCTTC,CASSAGTTSDEQFF
TRBJ1-6,.,TRBD1,TRBV28,TGTGCCAGCACGAGGACAGGGGATTATTCACCCCTCCACTTT,CASTRTGDYSPLHF
TRBJ2-5,.,.,TRBV25-1,TGTGCCAGCAGTGACCCCCGGCGGGGCAACCAAGAGACCCAGTACTTC,CASSDPRRGNQETQYF
TRBJ2-2,.,.,TRBV2,TGTGCCGGCAGTGAAAGCGTAGCCGCGAACACCGGGGAGCTGTTTTTT,CAGSESVAANTGELFF
TRBJ1-5,.,.,TRBV5-6,TGTGCCAGCAGCTTGGACCGGGATCAGCCCCAGCATTTT,CASSLDRDQPQHF
TRBJ1-1,.,.,TRBV18,TGTGCCAGCTCATCGGAAGGTTATCAGGGGAGTACTGAAGCTTTCTTT,CASSSEGYQGSTEAFF
TRBJ2-7,.,.,TRBV6-5,TGTGCCAGCAGTTACTCGATCGGGGCGGGAATGGGCGAGCAGTACTTC,CASSYSIGAGMGEQYF
TRBJ1-1,.,.,TRBV5-8,TGTGCCAGCAGCCCCTTCTCCTTTGCACCGGGCTTT,CASSPFSFAPGF
TRBJ1-2,.,.,TRBV9,TGTGCCAGCAGCGTAGACGGGATCTATGGCTACACCTTC,CASSVDGIYGYTF
TRBJ1-6,.,TRBD1,TRBV4-1,TGCGCCAGCAGCCAAGTTAGTGACAGGGTCCATTCACCCCTCCACTTT,CASSQVSDRVHSPLHF
TRBJ1-2,.,.,TRBV15,TGTGCCACCAGCAGAGACCCCAATCGCAAAGCGGGCTACACCTTC,CATSRDPNRKAGYTF
TRBJ1-4,.,TRBD1,TRBV19,TGTGCCAGTGGGCCCGGCTGGCAGGGGGCCAGAAGGGCTAATGAAAAACTGTTTTTT,CASGPGWQGARRANEKLFF
TRBJ1-2,.,TRBD1,TRBV14,TGTGCCAGCAGCCTGCAGGGGGCAGGAGGCTACACCTTC,CASSLQGAGGYTF
TRBJ1-2,few,TRBD1,TRBV28,TGTGCCAGCAGTCTCAGGCCGGGACAGGGTTTTGGCTATGGCTACACCTTC,CASSLRPGQGFGYGYTF
TRBJ2-7,.,.,TRBV6-5,TGTGCCACCAGGGGGGGGACTCTTTATTACGAGCAGTACTTC,CATRGGTLYYEQYF
TRBJ2-5,.,TRBD2,TRBV15,TGTGCCACCAGCAGAGAAGGCGGGGGGGCGGCTGCGGAGACCCAGTACTTC,CATSREGGGAAAETQYF
TRBJ2-4,.,TRBD1,TRBV4-1,TGCGCCAGCAGCCAACCTCGGACAGGGATTTCCAAAAACATTCAGTACTTC,CASSQPRTGISKNIQYF
TRBJ1-2,.,.,TRBV23-1,TGCGCCAGCAGTCAACCGACAGTCCCCACTGGCTATGGCTACACCTTC,CASSQPTVPTGYGYTF
TRBJ1-1,.,.,TRBV11-2,TGTGCCAGCACCTTAACCTCGGGAACTGAAGCTTTCTTT,CASTLTSGTEAFF
TRBJ2-3,.,TRBD2,TRBV7-3,TGTGCCAGCAGCCCAAGGACTAGCGCAACAGATACGCAGTATTTT,CASSPRTSATDTQYF
TRBJ2-1,.,TRBD2,TRBV7-9,TGTGCCAGCAGCTTAGTCCCTCTAGCGGGCTACAATGAGCAGTTCTTC,CASSLVPLAGYNEQFF
TRBJ2-2,.,.,TRBV7-9,TGTGCCAGCACAGGGGCGAGGTGGTACACCGGGGAGCTGTTTTTT,CASTGARWYTGELFF
TRBJ2-2,.,TRBD1,TRBV7-9,TGTTCCAGCAGCTACGGGACAGGACTGAACACCGGGGAGCTGTTTTTT,CSSSYGTGLNTGELFF
TRBJ2-7,.,TRBD1,TRBV18,TGTGCCAGCTCCTTGGCCGGGACAGGGGGTTTCGGCGAGCAGTACTTC,CASSLAGTGGFGEQYF
TRBJ2-3,.,.,TRBV18,TGTGCCAGCTCACCGCCCTCCAGGGTAGGGACAGATACGCAGTATTTT,CASSPPSRVGTDTQYF
TRBJ2-1,.,TRBD2,TRBV2,TGTGCCAGCAGTTTAGCGGGGGGGACCGCGTTCCATGAGCAGTTCTTC,CASSLAGGTAFHEQFF
TRBJ2-3,.,TRBD2,TRBV7-2,TGTGCCAGCAGCTCTCGCGGGGGTCCGTCAGTAGATACGCAGTATTTT,CASSSRGGPSVDTQYF
TRBJ2-5,few,.,TRBV28,TGTGCCAGCAGTCGTACTACGGAAGCGGGTGCGGCCCAGTACTTC,CASSRTTEAGAAQYF
TRBJ1-3,.,.,TRBV11-2,TGTGCCAGCAGCTCAGGGGTTGGAAACACCATATATTTT,CASSSGVGNTIYF
TRBJ2-3,few,TRBD2,TRBV13,TGTGCCAGCAGCGCTAGCGGGGTAACAGATACGCAGTATTTT,CASSASGVTDTQYF
TRBJ1-1,once,.,TRBV4-1,TGCGCCAGCAGCCAAGATCTCCGACAGATCCACGTGGAGTTTTGGTTGAACACTGAAGCTTTCTTT,CASSQDLRQIHVEFWLNTEAFF
TRBJ1-2,.,TRBD1,TRBV5-1,TGCGCCAGCAGCTTCAGCCAGACAGGGGGCTATGGCTACACCTTC,CASSFSQTGGYGYTF
TRBJ2-3,.,.,TRBV19,TGTGCCAGTAGTATAGATCGGACTGTTACAGATACGCAGTATTTT,CASSIDRTVTDTQYF
TRBJ1-2,.,.,TRBV28,TGTGCCAGCAGTTTATGGAGAACAGGCATCTATGGCTACACCTTC,CASSLWRTGIYGYTF